This T cell receptor beta chain derives from a study of blood T cell repertoires in COVID-19. In the study overall: There were acute and convalescent COVID-19 samples, and they came from the United States, Italy and Spain.

TCRdb keeps only in-frame clones here, not all; method: immunoSEQ multiplex PCR. This repertoire shows roughly 250,000 clones, about 83% found once; its top ten account for about 8%. From germline, CDR1 is GTSNPN and CDR2 SVGIG (reference sequence). V was pared by 5 bases and J by 7 bases, with 3 bases of the junction left unmatched. This CDR3 has 11 amino acids. The sequenced sample was peripheral blood. The source is a woman aged 50 to 60 with acute or convalescent COVID-19. The genes are TRBV30 and TRBJ1-2, with 8 bases matching TRBD1. The CDR3 DNA reads as TGTGCCTGGGGGCAGGGGGCTGGCTACACCTTC. Encoded protein: CAWGQGAGYTF.